This T cell receptor (beta chain) emerged from a study of Graves' ophthalmopathy and Graves' hyperthyroidism. This clonotype came up a few times. Its antigen is unknown. For repertoire sequencing, the TCR beta CDR3 regions were amplified from RNA transcripts. RT-PCR in the first round used HTBI primers; a second-round multiplex PCR followed. MiXCR, run by TCRdb on the multiplex PCR reads, gives a single entry per CDR3 protein. The data hold 650,000 to 900,000 distinct CDR3 sequences, with roughly two fifths observed a single time. Symptoms, serum thyroxine and TRAb, thyroid ultrasound, and orbital computed tomography formed the diagnostic basis. Whole-study findings and limits: With a specificity of just under 75% and a sensitivity of about 71%, the model predicted ophthalmopathy progression.

Germline loops: CDR1 SEHNR, CDR2 FQNEAQ (reference sequence). This CDR3 is built from 16 residues. The ends were cut back, 1 base at V and 3 bases at J, with 16 bases in the middle. The chain combines TRBV7-9 with TRBJ2-7; TRBD1 might be the D (6 bases). Sequencing was performed on peripheral blood. This TCR was recovered from an adult man with Graves' ophthalmopathy. The CDR3 is CASSLEAGTQDYEQYF. In nucleotides, the CDR3 is TGTGCCAGCAGCTTAGAGGCCGGGACACAAGACTACGAGCAGTACTTC.